These T cell receptor beta chains were read from a single sample in a study of identical twins. Each CDR3 protein is one row after TCRdb ran MiXCR on the 5' RACE reads. The sample consists of around 200,000 distinct CDR3 sequences, around 10% of them appearing once. The sample consisted of memory (CD45RO+) T cells sorted from blood. The receptor source for this set is a woman under 30 in good health. Each CDR3 is given with its conserved first and last residue. The order of the fields is J gene, clone size, V gene, D gene, CDR3 protein, CDR3 DNA. The D gene is left open where the match is weak. Clone size is given for some rows only: seen once, a few or many times, or a class if the clone is expanded.

TRBJ1-1	few	TRBV10-3	.	CASEAGLNTEAFF	TGTGCCTCCGAGGCGGGGCTGAACACTGAAGCTTTCTTT
TRBJ1-1	many	TRBV12-3/TRBV12-4	.	CASVPNSWSEAFF	TGTGCCAGCGTCCCTAACTCATGGAGCGAAGCTTTCTTT
TRBJ2-7	few	TRBV6-5	.	CASSYSNRGGHEQYF	TGTGCCAGCAGTTACTCGAACAGGGGAGGCCACGAGCAGTACTTC
TRBJ1-1	.	TRBV6-1	.	CASGAARVMAEAFF	TGTGCCAGCGGTGCAGCCCGGGTCATGGCTGAAGCTTTCTTT
TRBJ1-5	.	TRBV20-1	TRBD1	CSAPPGQGPNQPQHF	TGCAGTGCTCCTCCGGGACAGGGCCCCAATCAGCCCCAGCATTTT
TRBJ2-7	many	TRBV20-1	TRBD2	CSAWTRTASEQYF	TGCAGTGCCTGGACTAGGACCGCCTCAGAGCAGTACTTC
TRBJ2-5	few	TRBV3-1	TRBD1	CASSRRWTGGYQETQYF	TGTGCCAGCAGCCGACGTTGGACAGGGGGATACCAAGAGACCCAGTACTTC
TRBJ2-3	.	TRBV7-3	.	CASSLIVGRTDTQYF	TGTGCCAGCAGCTTAATTGTGGGGAGGACAGATACGCAGTATTTT
TRBJ1-2	.	TRBV12-3/TRBV12-4	.	CASSRKGYGYTF	TGTGCCAGCAGTCGCAAGGGATATGGCTACACCTTC
TRBJ2-5	.	TRBV27	TRBD2	CASSFTSGSTKVEETQYF	TGTGCCAGCAGTTTCACTAGCGGCTCGACCAAAGTAGAAGAGACCCAGTACTTC
TRBJ2-1	few	TRBV11-2	.	CASSLDTGGYNEQFF	TGTGCCAGCAGCTTAGATACCGGGGGCTACAATGAGCAGTTCTTC
TRBJ2-3	few	TRBV5-1	.	CASGVSPSTDTQYF	TGCGCCAGCGGCGTGAGTCCTAGCACAGATACGCAGTATTTT
TRBJ2-1	.	TRBV5-1	TRBD2	CASSLAGRSYNEQFF	TGCGCCAGCAGCTTAGCGGGGAGATCCTACAATGAGCAGTTCTTC
TRBJ2-5	.	TRBV11-2	TRBD1	CASSLQGAREETQYF	TGTGCCAGCAGCTTACAGGGGGCACGGGAAGAGACCCAGTACTTC
TRBJ2-1	few	TRBV7-9	TRBD2	CASSLVRGDGWGEQFF	TGTGCCAGCAGCTTGGTGCGGGGGGACGGTTGGGGTGAGCAGTTCTTC
TRBJ1-2	few	TRBV6-5	.	CASSYRGSGGYTF	TGTGCCAGCAGTTACAGGGGGTCGGGCGGCTACACCTTC
TRBJ2-1	few	TRBV6-1	TRBD2	CASSPPSGSSYNEQFF	TGTGCCAGCAGTCCCCCTAGCGGGAGCTCCTACAATGAGCAGTTCTTC
TRBJ2-2	few	TRBV12-3/TRBV12-4	.	CASSSQTILNTGELFF	TGTGCCAGCAGCTCGCAGACAATCCTGAACACCGGGGAGCTGTTTTTT
TRBJ1-4	.	TRBV29-1	TRBD1	CSVKDRGSHEKLFF	TGCAGCGTAAAGGACAGGGGGAGTCATGAAAAACTGTTTTTT
TRBJ2-2	many	TRBV7-2	.	CASSLELGGELFF	TGTGCCAGCAGCCTCGAACTCGGCGGGGAGCTGTTTTTT
TRBJ1-1	many	TRBV5-1	TRBD1	CASSLVGTGEEAFF	TGCGCCAGCAGCTTGGTCGGGACAGGCGAAGAAGCTTTCTTT
TRBJ1-5	many	TRBV7-8	.	CASSLYPPGAQHF	TGTGCCAGCAGCTTATACCCTCCGGGAGCCCAGCATTTT
TRBJ2-7	many	TRBV12-3/TRBV12-4	TRBD2	CASSLRAGGPSYEQYF	TGTGCCAGCAGTTTAAGGGCGGGAGGGCCCTCCTACGAGCAGTACTTC
TRBJ2-7	many	TRBV10-2	TRBD1	CASRRSGTGWGTSSYEQYF	TGCGCCAGCAGAAGATCTGGGACAGGGTGGGGAACTAGCTCCTACGAGCAGTACTTC
TRBJ2-1	few	TRBV20-1	.	CSARHNEQFF	TGCAGTGCTAGACACAATGAGCAGTTCTTC
TRBJ2-5	few	TRBV9	.	CASSATGAVDETQYF	TGTGCCAGCAGCGCGACGGGGGCCGTGGATGAGACCCAGTACTTC
TRBJ2-5	few	TRBV6-6	.	CATHSIGAETQYF	TGTGCCACCCACTCTATCGGAGCAGAGACCCAGTACTTC
TRBJ2-1	many	TRBV2	.	CATKGPFSYNEQFF	TGTGCCACCAAGGGACCATTCTCCTACAATGAGCAGTTCTTC
TRBJ1-1	.	TRBV4-3	.	CASSQGGGVEAFF	TGCGCCAGCAGCCAAGGAGGGGGAGTCGAAGCTTTCTTT
TRBJ1-5	.	TRBV19	.	CASRQQQHKNQPQHF	TGTGCCAGTAGACAACAGCAACATAAGAATCAGCCCCAGCATTTT
TRBJ1-1	few	TRBV29-1	.	CSVGGEGRGAEAFF	TGCAGCGTTGGCGGGGAGGGACGTGGGGCTGAAGCTTTCTTT
TRBJ1-2	few	TRBV12-3/TRBV12-4	TRBD1	CASSSDRVRGYTF	TGTGCCAGCAGTTCCGACAGGGTACGCGGCTACACCTTC
TRBJ2-1	many	TRBV3-1	.	CASSQVRFPTLRPQFF	TGTGCCAGCAGCCAAGTCCGGTTCCCAACTCTTCGGCCCCAGTTCTTC
TRBJ2-3	few	TRBV7-2	.	CASSLWAADTQYF	TGTGCCAGCAGCTTGTGGGCGGCAGATACGCAGTATTTT
TRBJ2-7	many	TRBV5-1	.	CASSLQQGYEQYF	TGCGCCAGCAGCTTGCAACAGGGCTACGAGCAGTACTTC
TRBJ2-7	few	TRBV6-1	.	CASSERPGAYYEQYF	TGTGCCAGCAGTGAAAGGCCAGGGGCCTACTACGAGCAGTACTTC
TRBJ1-1	many	TRBV7-2	.	CASSLGSNTEAFF	TGTGCCAGCAGCTTGGGCTCCAACACTGAAGCTTTCTTT
TRBJ2-7	many	TRBV15	TRBD2	CATSREWTSGSYEQYF	TGTGCCACCAGCAGAGAGTGGACTAGCGGGTCCTACGAGCAGTACTTC
TRBJ2-4	many	TRBV2	TRBD2	CATSILAGGNIQYF	TGTGCCACCTCCATTCTAGCGGGTGGGAACATTCAGTACTTC
TRBJ2-3	few	TRBV20-1	.	CSAEMGTDTQYF	TGCAGTGCTGAGATGGGCACAGATACGCAGTATTTT
TRBJ1-2	many	TRBV27	.	CASSPRTGKNGYTF	TGTGCCAGCAGTCCCCGGACGGGGAAAAATGGCTACACCTTC
TRBJ2-1	few	TRBV20-1	.	CSAPRAPRNEQFF	TGCAGTGCCCCAAGGGCCCCGCGCAATGAGCAGTTCTTC
TRBJ2-1	few	TRBV2	.	CASSEAGAYNEQFF	TGTGCCAGCAGTGAAGCGGGCGCCTACAATGAGCAGTTCTTC
TRBJ2-1	.	TRBV7-9	TRBD2	CASSHRDYHNEQFF	TGTGCCAGCAGCCACCGGGACTACCACAATGAGCAGTTCTTC
TRBJ2-3	many	TRBV7-8	TRBD2	CASSPRIGGTNTQYF	TGTGCCAGCAGTCCCCGTATCGGGGGGACTAATACGCAGTATTTT
TRBJ1-2	many	TRBV6-6	.	CASSYEGNYGYTF	TGTGCCAGCAGTTACGAGGGAAACTATGGCTACACCTTC
TRBJ1-3	few	TRBV5-6	.	CASSYWDSGNTIYF	TGTGCCAGCAGCTACTGGGACTCTGGAAACACCATATATTTT
TRBJ2-7	few	TRBV3-1	.	CASSQEGSWEQYF	TGTGCCAGCAGCCAAGAAGGGTCGTGGGAGCAGTACTTC
TRBJ1-2	few	TRBV6-2/TRBV6-3	.	CASSWGAAPVSYTF	TGTGCCAGCAGTTGGGGTGCAGCGCCTGTTAGCTACACCTTC
TRBJ2-7	many	TRBV12-3/TRBV12-4	.	CASSRTPYSYEQYF	TGTGCCAGCAGTCGGACACCTTATTCCTACGAGCAGTACTTC
TRBJ2-5	few	TRBV20-1	TRBD2	CSAGLAGTLGETQYF	TGCAGTGCTGGACTAGCGGGGACCTTGGGAGAGACCCAGTACTTC
TRBJ1-1	.	TRBV20-1	.	CSAGPLERRRLHVMNTEAFF	TGCAGTGCTGGCCCCCTTGAAAGGAGGCGACTCCACGTTATGAACACTGAAGCTTTCTTT
TRBJ2-1	.	TRBV7-2	TRBD2	CASSISLTSGSRNEQFF	TGTGCCAGCAGCATCTCACTGACTAGCGGGAGTCGGAATGAGCAGTTCTTC
TRBJ1-6	few	TRBV3-1	.	CASSQSFGPLHF	TGTGCCAGCAGCCAATCCTTCGGCCCCCTCCACTTT
TRBJ2-7	many	TRBV29-1	.	CSVEVGSRQAYEQYF	TGCAGCGTTGAAGTTGGGAGTCGGCAGGCCTACGAGCAGTACTTC
TRBJ1-3	.	TRBV5-1	.	CASSFGQGNTIYF	TGCGCCAGCAGCTTCGGACAAGGAAACACCATATATTTT
TRBJ2-1	few	TRBV7-8	.	CASSLGGGSSYNERFF	TGTGCCAGCAGCTTAGGAGGGGGGAGCTCCTACAATGAGCGTTTCTTC
TRBJ2-1	few	TRBV21-1	.	CASSNGDSYNEQFF	TGTGCCAGCAGCAACGGGGACTCCTACAATGAGCAGTTCTTC
TRBJ2-3	.	TRBV3-1	.	CASSQTTDTQYF	TGTGCCAGCAGCCAGACAACAGATACGCAGTATTTT
TRBJ1-6	few	TRBV18	.	CASALRRDNSPLHF	TGTGCCAGCGCACTCAGGCGGGATAATTCACCCCTCCACTTT